The 13 T cell receptor beta chains below come from one sample, sequenced in a study of T-cell reconstitution after alpha-beta-depleted transplantation in children. The TCRbeta library was prepared with unique molecular identifiers. TCRdb fed the PCR reads into MiXCR, producing one record per CDR3 protein. The sample holds about 100,000 distinct CDR3 sequences, around 6.1% seen once. This specimen consisted of PBMCs, mostly from graft donor cells, obtained 60 days after TCRalphabeta/CD19-depleted stem cell transplant. The receptors shown here come from a female patient between 2 and 10 years old who had a stem cell transplant for Fanconi anemia, so the T cells may come from the graft donor.

The sample holds a few counts of this clonotype. This chain joins TRBV20-1 and TRBJ1-2, with D unclear. CDR1 DFQATT and CDR2 SNEGSKA come from the germline V gene (reference sequence). The CDR3 sequence is 13 residues long. V dropped 2 bases and J dropped 5 bases, with 12 bases sitting between them. CDR3 loop: CSARTPGGYGYTF. Here the CDR3 DNA reads TGCAGTGCTAGAACCCCCGGCGGTTATGGCTACACCTTC.

Many counts were recorded for this clonotype. This rearrangement joins TRBV7-3 to TRBJ1-1; 8 positions match TRBD1. The CDR3 is 15 residues long. With V trimmed by 0 bases and J by 1 base, 1 base remained unmatched. Germline CDR1 SGHTA, CDR2 FQGTGA. The DNA of the CDR3 is TGTGCCAGCAGCTTAACCGGGACAGGGAACACTGAAGCTTTCTTT. Translating it yields CASSLTGTGNTEAFF. Together with reference TRBV7-3 and TRBJ1-1, the CDR3 gives the full variable domain: GAGVSQTPSNKVTEKGKYVELRCDPISGHTALYWYRQSLGQGPEFLIYFQGTGAADDSGLPNDRFFAVRPEGSVSTLKIQRTERGDSAVYLCASSLTGTGNTEAFFGQGTRLTVV.

As concerns this clonotype: A much larger clone differs by one base, so this may be a read error. The genes are TRBV5-1 and TRBJ2-7, with a possible D match to TRBD1 (6 bases). V shed 4 bases and J shed 3 bases, with 14 bases lying between them. CDR3 size: 14 residues. Germline CDR1 SGHRS, CDR2 YFSETQ. CDR3 in amino acids: CASSAYRDRYEQYF. The CDR3 nucleotides are TGCGCCAGCAGCGCGTACAGGGACCGCTACGAGCAGTACTTC.

This clonotype was found many times. The chain combines TRBV28 with TRBJ2-2, with D perhaps matching TRBD1 (6 bases). Trimming removed 7 bases at V and 5 bases at J, with 20 bases between. Per the germline V gene, CDR1 is MDHEN and CDR2 is SYDVKM. The CDR3 runs 16 residues. CDR3 nucleotides: TGTGCCAGCATTGCCTTTGGGGGCTTAGGAACCGGGGAGCTGTTTTTT. It encodes CASIAFGGLGTGELFF.

This clonotype was observed a few times. J is TRBJ2-7 and V is TRBV5-1; 8 bases map to TRBD2. The CDR3 is made up of 18 amino acids. The junction had 18 bases not matched to a gene; V was cut back by 3 bases and J by 4 bases. CDR1 is SGHRS and CDR2 is YFSETQ in the germline V gene. CDR3 sequence reads: CASSWAPAGGPRVYEQYF. CDR3 DNA sequence: TGCGCCAGCAGCTGGGCCCCGGCGGGGGGCCCGCGGGTATACGAGCAGTACTTC.

A few counts support this clonotype. The chain links TRBV12-3 or TRBV12-4 to TRBJ2-7; 11 bases agree with TRBD2. The CDR3 is 13 amino acids. The V segment lost 5 bases and the J segment 12 bases; nucleotides outside the gene matches: 9. The CDR3 DNA reads TGTGCCAGCAGTAACCTACTAGCGGGAGAACGGTACTTC. Translation gives CASSNLLAGERYF.

There are many counts of this clonotype. The chain employs TRBV5-6 and TRBJ2-1; D gene ambiguous. The germline V and J ends were trimmed by 0 bases and 3 bases, with 4 bases remaining between them. Per the germline V gene, CDR1 is SGHDT and CDR2 is YYEEEE. The CDR3 totals 13 residues. The CDR3 coding sequence is TGTGCCAGCAGCTTGGATGTCTACAATGAGCAGTTCTTC. This codes for CASSLDVYNEQFF.

This clonotype was found many times. The gene calls are TRBV5-1 and TRBJ1-6, with TRBD1 matching 8 bases. Trimming took 0 bases from V and 4 from J; bases not matched to a gene: 0. There are 15 residues in the CDR3. The germline CDR1 and CDR2 sequences are SGHRS and YFSETQ. CDR3 in amino acids: CASSLGTGYNSPLHF. The CDR3 region has the DNA TGCGCCAGCAGCTTGGGGACAGGGTATAATTCACCCCTCCACTTT.

The chain employs TRBV7-3 and TRBJ2-3; possible D gene TRBD2, 7 bases. CDR1 and CDR2 from the germline V gene are SGHTA and FQGTGA. V was pared by 0 bases and J by 1 base, with 14 bases between. This CDR3 contains 17 residues. The CDR3 nucleotides read TGTGCCAGCAGCTTAACGGGGGGGCTAGTTCGCACAGATACGCAGTATTTT. It codes for CASSLTGGLVRTDTQYF.

This clonotype showed up just a few times. A junction boundary mismatches the germline segment, possibly from a read error. The CDR3 is CASSLGLAGGIF. CDR3 coding DNA: TGCGCCAGCAGCTTGGGGTTGGCGGGGGGGATCTTC. The rearrangement joins TRBV5-1 to TRBJ2-1, with 9 bases that match TRBD2. Per the germline V gene, CDR1 is SGHRS and CDR2 is YFSETQ. The CDR3 is made up of 12 amino acids.

At least ten counts were recorded for this clonotype. The chain uses TRBV20-1 and TRBJ2-3; 12 bases line up with TRBD2. The V segment lost 8 bases and the J segment 6 bases; nucleotides outside the gene matches: 21. From germline, CDR1 is DFQATT and CDR2 SNEGSKA (reference sequence). There are 18 residues in the CDR3. Written as DNA, the CDR3 is TGCAGTTCAACCGGGGCTAGCGGGGGGGCGATAATCCCGGATACGCAGTATTTT. Translated: CSSTGASGGAIIPDTQYF.

This clonotype was recorded at least ten times. V gene TRBV12-3 or TRBV12-4 combines with J gene TRBJ1-1, with D perhaps matching TRBD1 (6 bases). The germline V and J ends were trimmed by 7 bases and 4 bases, with 16 bases remaining between them. The CDR3 spans 14 residues. The CDR3 reads CASNQGGGRTEAFF. CDR3 nucleotides: TGTGCCAGCAACCAAGGGGGGGGACGCACTGAAGCTTTCTTT.

This clonotype was seen ten or more times. The chain links TRBV28 to TRBJ2-3; 9 positions agree with TRBD2. CDR3 length: 15 amino acids. Germline CDR1 and CDR2: MDHEN and SYDVKM. After removal of 5 bases from V and 6 bases from J, the junction contained 9 bases not matched to a gene. CDR3 sequence (DNA): TGTGCCAGCAGTGTTCTAGCGGGAAGTGGGGATACGCAGTATTTT. It codes for CASSVLAGSGDTQYF.